A selection of T cell receptor beta chains follows, all from one sample in a study of beta chain features in type 1 diabetes. The table came from immunoSEQ multiplex PCR; TCRdb's copy has only in-frame clones and leaves some out. The data show approximately 170,000 clones, approximately 8.1% seen once. Material for sequencing was central memory CD4+ T cells from blood. Every receptor here comes from a man between 18 and 35 years old with type 1 diabetes. CDR3s include the opening cysteine and the closing phenylalanine or tryptophan. Clone size is shown for a subset of rows, as once, few, many or a class of expanded clone.

j_gene,abundance,v_gene,CDR3aa
TRBJ1-5,-,TRBV11-2,CASSQSNQPQHF
TRBJ1-1,few,TRBV28,CASSLGGAEAFF
TRBJ2-3,-,TRBV11-2,CASSLGGTGFGDTQYF
TRBJ1-2,-,TRBV27,CASSLGQGADYYGYTF
TRBJ2-2,-,TRBV2,CASRTGTGAGGELFF
TRBJ1-1,-,TRBV18,CASSPGHSEAFF
TRBJ1-5,few,TRBV18,CASSSHSGQPQHF
TRBJ2-5,few,TRBV7-2,CASAGQGQETQYF
TRBJ2-1,few,TRBV5-1,CASSLGQGYEQFF
TRBJ2-7,-,TRBV7-2,CASSLTSGSYEQYF
TRBJ1-1,-,TRBV2,CARKRTVNTEAFF
TRBJ1-2,few,TRBV29-1,CSVTPGHNYGYTF
TRBJ1-5,few,TRBV25-1,CASSEVYSNQPQHF
TRBJ2-3,few,TRBV23-1,CASSPGQGADTQYF
TRBJ2-5,few,TRBV4-1,CASSRLAGKETQYF
TRBJ2-7,few,TRBV7-9,CASSSPSQGGYEQYF
TRBJ2-5,-,TRBV5-1,CASSTQVSQQETQYF
TRBJ1-1,few,TRBV2,CASSGQGWGTEAFF
TRBJ2-1,few,TRBV6-5,CASSSLLGARLYEQFF
TRBJ2-1,many,TRBV7-9,CASSLGLAGTLEQFF
TRBJ2-7,few,TRBV2,CASREGPSSGYEQYF
TRBJ1-1,medium-sized,TRBV7-9,CASSLWEASVGGAFF
TRBJ1-2,few,TRBV27,CASSSSTHYGYTF
TRBJ2-3,few,TRBV13,CASRHTGTSGSQQYF
TRBJ1-1,few,TRBV7-2,CASLTGYNTEAFF
TRBJ2-3,-,TRBV5-1,CASSFGAGGADTQYF
TRBJ1-2,few,TRBV30,CAWSRDSYGYTF
TRBJ2-7,-,TRBV6-6,CASTLGLRYEQYF
TRBJ2-3,few,TRBV9,CASSVATGINTQYF
TRBJ1-4,few,TRBV7-9,CASSLVWSEKLFF
TRBJ2-1,-,TRBV5-1,CASSPSLSSYNEQFF
TRBJ2-3,-,TRBV4-3,CASSFGLDPDTQYF
TRBJ2-3,few,TRBV5-4,CASSLGVGVPDTQYF
TRBJ2-5,-,TRBV5-4,CASSLTMEKTQYF
TRBJ2-2,few,TRBV13,CASSFRGANTGELFF
TRBJ2-1,few,TRBV19,CASSSGTSGYNEQFF
TRBJ2-3,-,TRBV5-1,CASSLAPDTDTQYF
TRBJ1-5,few,TRBV19,CASSIGDSLPQHF
TRBJ1-2,-,TRBV30,CAWSVLGSGGYTF
TRBJ2-5,few,TRBV7-2,CASSPRGETQYF
TRBJ2-5,-,TRBV18,CASSPTPLVRQGETQYF
TRBJ2-3,-,TRBV7-9,CASSRSGGGLDTQYF
TRBJ1-3,few,TRBV5-6,CASSLDPHAGRDTIYF
TRBJ1-2,few,TRBV7-2,CASSLWAGRGGNGYTF
TRBJ2-7,few,TRBV2,CASSDPPLGSYEQYF
TRBJ2-2,-,TRBV7-2,CASSSDYNGELFF